Below, one TCR beta chain is given with its context. This clonotype showed up many times. Its target antigen remains unknown. Base qualities are not at hand, and no much larger clone is one base apart. These data are taken from a study of response to subunit inactivated influenza vaccine listed by TCRdb under 2018. Background for the entire study: To follow how T cells responded to a trivalent subunit inactivated influenza vaccine, the researchers relied on deep quantitative profiling of the T cell receptor repertoire. Study-level results and caveats: The authors suggested that each seasonal influenza vaccination may recruit only a limited number of new T cells.

The protocol used for the library was RT-PCR. The run used an Illumina HiSeq 2500. TCRdb reprocessing: public reads trimmed at Q25 with fastp, clones called with MiXCR, in-frame beta chains kept. Identical CDR3 proteins give one entry, which carries the most common genes and DNA. Across this sample there are hundreds of thousands of distinct CDR3 sequences, with about 15% seen only once. The top ten hold around 7.3% of the sample. This sequence was found in a man between 50 and 59 years old who received an inactivated influenza vaccine. Donor details come from another sample of the same person, matched by shared clones. The input for sequencing was PBMCs from blood, taken 14 days before vaccination.

For the CDR3, the sequence is CASSSGGGGDTEAFF. The DNA sequence is given as TGTGCCAGCAGCTCCGGGGGGGGTGGAGACACTGAAGCTTTCTTT. The rearranged chain carries TRBV12-3 or TRBV12-4 and TRBJ1-1; 5 matching bases give a weak D call of TRBD1. Deletion took 6 bases off V and 3 bases off J, with a span of 17 bases between the germline ends. CDR3 length: 15 amino acids, cysteine to phenylalanine. The sequence is cut down to CDR3 DNA, 45 bases in frame from base 1.